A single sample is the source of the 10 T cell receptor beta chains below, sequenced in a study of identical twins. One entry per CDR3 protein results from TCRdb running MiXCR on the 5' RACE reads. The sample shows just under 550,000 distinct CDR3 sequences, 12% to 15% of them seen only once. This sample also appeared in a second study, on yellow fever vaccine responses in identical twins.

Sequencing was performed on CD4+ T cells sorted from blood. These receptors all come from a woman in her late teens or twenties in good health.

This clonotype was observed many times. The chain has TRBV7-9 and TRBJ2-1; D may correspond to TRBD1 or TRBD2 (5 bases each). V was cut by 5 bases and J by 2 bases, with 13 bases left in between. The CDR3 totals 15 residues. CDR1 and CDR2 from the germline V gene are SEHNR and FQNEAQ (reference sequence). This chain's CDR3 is CASSAFQGAYNEQFF. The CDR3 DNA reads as TGTGCCAGCAGCGCCTTCCAGGGAGCCTACAATGAGCAGTTCTTC. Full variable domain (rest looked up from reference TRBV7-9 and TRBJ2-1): DTGVSQNPRHKITKRGQNVTFRCDPISEHNRLYWYRQTLGQGPEFLTYFQNEAQLEKSRLLSDRFSAERPKGSFSTLEIQRTEQGDSAMYLCASSAFQGAYNEQFFGPGTRLTVL.

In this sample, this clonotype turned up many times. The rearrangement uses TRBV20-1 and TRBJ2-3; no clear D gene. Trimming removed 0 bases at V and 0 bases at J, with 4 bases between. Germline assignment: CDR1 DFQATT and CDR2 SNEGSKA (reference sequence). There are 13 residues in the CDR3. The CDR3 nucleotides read TGCAGTGCTAGAGAGGGCAGCACAGATACGCAGTATTTT. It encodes CSAREGSTDTQYF.

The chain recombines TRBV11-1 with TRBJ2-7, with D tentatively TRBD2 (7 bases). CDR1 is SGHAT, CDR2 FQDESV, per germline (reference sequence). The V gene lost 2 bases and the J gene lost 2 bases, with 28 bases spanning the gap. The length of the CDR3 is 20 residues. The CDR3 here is CASSLSPRGATATTTYEQYF. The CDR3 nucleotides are TGTGCCAGCAGCTTAAGCCCCCGGGGGGCAACAGCGACGACCACCTACGAGCAGTACTTC.

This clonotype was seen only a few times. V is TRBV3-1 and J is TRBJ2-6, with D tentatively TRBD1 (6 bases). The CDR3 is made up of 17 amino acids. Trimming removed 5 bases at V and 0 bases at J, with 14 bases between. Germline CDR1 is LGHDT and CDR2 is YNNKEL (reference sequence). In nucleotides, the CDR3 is TGTGCCAGCAGCTATAGGACAGTTAGCTCTGGGGCCAACGTCCTGACTTTC. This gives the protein CASSYRTVSSGANVLTF.

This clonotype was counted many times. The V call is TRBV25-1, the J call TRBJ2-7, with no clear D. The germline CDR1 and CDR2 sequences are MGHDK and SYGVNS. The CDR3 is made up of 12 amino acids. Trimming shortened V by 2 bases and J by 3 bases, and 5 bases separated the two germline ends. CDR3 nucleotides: TGTGCCAGCAGTGAAAAGGGCTACGAGCAGTACTTC. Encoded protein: CASSEKGYEQYF.

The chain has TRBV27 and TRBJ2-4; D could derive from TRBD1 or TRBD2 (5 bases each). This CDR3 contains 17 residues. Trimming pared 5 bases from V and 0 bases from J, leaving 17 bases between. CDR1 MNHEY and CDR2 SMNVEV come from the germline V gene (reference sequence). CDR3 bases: TGTGCCAGCAGTCCTAGTGGCCTTGGGGGAGCCAAAAACATTCAGTACTTC. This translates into CASSPSGLGGAKNIQYF.

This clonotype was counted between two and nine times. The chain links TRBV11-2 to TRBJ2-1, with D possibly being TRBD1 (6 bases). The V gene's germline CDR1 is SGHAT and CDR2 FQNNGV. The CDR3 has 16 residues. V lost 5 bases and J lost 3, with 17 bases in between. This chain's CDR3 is CASSLLGGGNYNEQFF. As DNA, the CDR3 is TGTGCCAGCAGCCTACTAGGGGGTGGGAACTACAATGAGCAGTTCTTC.

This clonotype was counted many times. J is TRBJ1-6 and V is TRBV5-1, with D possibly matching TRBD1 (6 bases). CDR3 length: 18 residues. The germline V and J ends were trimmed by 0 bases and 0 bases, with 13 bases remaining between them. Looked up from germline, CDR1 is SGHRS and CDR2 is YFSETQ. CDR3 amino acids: CASSLVGTRISYNSPLHF. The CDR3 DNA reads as TGCGCCAGCAGCTTGGTCGGGACACGGATCTCCTATAATTCACCCCTCCACTTT.

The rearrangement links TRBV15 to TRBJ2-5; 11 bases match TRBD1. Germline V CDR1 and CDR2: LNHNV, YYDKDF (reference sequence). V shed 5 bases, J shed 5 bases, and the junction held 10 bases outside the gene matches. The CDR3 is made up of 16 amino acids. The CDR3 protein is CATSPRTGGLPETQYF. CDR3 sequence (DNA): TGTGCCACCAGCCCCCGGACAGGGGGCCTCCCTGAGACCCAGTACTTC.

The CDR3 is CASSWGQSTSGANVLTF. For the CDR3, the DNA is TGTGCCAGCAGCTGGGGACAGTCGACATCTGGGGCCAACGTCCTGACTTTC. This chain joins TRBV6-1 and TRBJ2-6, with 7 bases lining up with TRBD1. Trimming cost V 6 bases and J 1 base; bases outside gene matches: 9. CDR1 is MNHNS, CDR2 SASEGT, per germline. This CDR3 comprises 17 residues.